This record concerns one T cell receptor beta chain sequence. This sample is drawn from a study of blood T cell repertoires in COVID-19. Study context: Acute and convalescent COVID-19 samples came from the United States, Italy and Spain. The cDNA or gDNA used as material had been derived from T cells, B-cell-depleted T cells, or PBMCs.

Produced via immunoSEQ multiplex PCR; TCRdb's table is partial and in-frame only. The sample holds under 140,000 clones; about 85% are singletons and the top ten take approximately 5%. The CDR3 runs 15 residues. Germline loops: CDR1 PRHDT, CDR2 FYEKMQ (reference sequence). Between the trimmed V and J ends, which lost 5 bases and 4 bases, there was a span of 17 bases. The receptor's source is a human donor in a cohort sampled during active COVID-19. Sequences were obtained from peripheral blood. This chain links TRBV13 with TRBJ1-2; a possible D gene is TRBD1 (6 bases). CDR3 protein: CASSPTRTAGYGYTF. The DNA for the CDR3 is TGTGCCAGCAGCCCAACTCGGACAGCCGGCTATGGCTACACCTTC.